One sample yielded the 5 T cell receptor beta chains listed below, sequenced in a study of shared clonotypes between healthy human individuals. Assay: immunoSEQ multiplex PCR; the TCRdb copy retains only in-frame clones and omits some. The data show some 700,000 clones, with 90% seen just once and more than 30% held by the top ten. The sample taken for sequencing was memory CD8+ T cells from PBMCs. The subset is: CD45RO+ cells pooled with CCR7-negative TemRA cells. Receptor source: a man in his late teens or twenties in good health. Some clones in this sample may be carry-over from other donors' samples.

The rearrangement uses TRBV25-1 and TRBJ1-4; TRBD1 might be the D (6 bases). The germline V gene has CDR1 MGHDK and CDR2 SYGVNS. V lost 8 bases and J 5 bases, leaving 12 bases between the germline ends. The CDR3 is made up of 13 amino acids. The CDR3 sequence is CASQTGGNEKLFF. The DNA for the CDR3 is TGTGCCAGCCAGACAGGCGGCAATGAAAAACTGTTTTTT.

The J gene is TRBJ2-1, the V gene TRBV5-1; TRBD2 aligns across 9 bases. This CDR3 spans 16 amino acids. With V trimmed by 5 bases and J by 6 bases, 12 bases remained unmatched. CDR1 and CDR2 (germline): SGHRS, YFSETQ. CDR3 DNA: TGCGCCAGCAGTTTAATAGCGGGAGAGATGGGCAATGAGCAGTTCTTC. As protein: CASSLIAGEMGNEQFF.

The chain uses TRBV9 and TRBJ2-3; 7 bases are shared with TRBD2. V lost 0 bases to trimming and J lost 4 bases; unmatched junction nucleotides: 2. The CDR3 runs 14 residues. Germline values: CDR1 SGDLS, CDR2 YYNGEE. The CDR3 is CASSVGAGADTQYF. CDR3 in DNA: TGTGCCAGCAGCGTAGGGGCGGGAGCAGATACGCAGTATTTT.

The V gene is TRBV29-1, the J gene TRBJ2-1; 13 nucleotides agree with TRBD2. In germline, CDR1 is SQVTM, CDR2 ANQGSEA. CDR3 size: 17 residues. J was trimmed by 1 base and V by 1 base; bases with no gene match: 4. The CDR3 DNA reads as TGCAGCGTTGAAGGTACGACTAGCGGGGGGTCCTACAATGAGCAGTTCTTC. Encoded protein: CSVEGTTSGGSYNEQFF.

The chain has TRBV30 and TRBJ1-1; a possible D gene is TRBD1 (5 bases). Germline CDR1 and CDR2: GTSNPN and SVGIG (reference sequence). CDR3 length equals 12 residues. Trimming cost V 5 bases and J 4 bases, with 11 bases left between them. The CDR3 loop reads CAWGAGSTEAFF. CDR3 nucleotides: TGTGCCTGGGGGGCAGGGAGCACTGAAGCTTTCTTT.